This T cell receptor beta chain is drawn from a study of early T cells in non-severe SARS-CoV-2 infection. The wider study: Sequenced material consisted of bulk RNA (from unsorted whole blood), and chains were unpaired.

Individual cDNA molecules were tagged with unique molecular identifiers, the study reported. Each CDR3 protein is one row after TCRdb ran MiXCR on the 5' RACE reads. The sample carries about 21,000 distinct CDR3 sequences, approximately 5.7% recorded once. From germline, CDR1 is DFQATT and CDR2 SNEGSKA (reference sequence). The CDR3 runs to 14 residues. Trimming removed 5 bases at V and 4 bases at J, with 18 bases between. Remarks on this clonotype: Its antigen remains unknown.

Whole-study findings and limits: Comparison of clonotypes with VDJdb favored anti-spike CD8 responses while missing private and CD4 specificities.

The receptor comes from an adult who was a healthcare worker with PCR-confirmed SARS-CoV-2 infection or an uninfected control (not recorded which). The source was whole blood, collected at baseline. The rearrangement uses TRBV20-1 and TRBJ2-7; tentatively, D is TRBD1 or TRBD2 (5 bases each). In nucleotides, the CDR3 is TGCAGTGCTGTTGCCGGGACGGTTAATTACGAGCAGTACTTC. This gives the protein CSAVAGTVNYEQYF.